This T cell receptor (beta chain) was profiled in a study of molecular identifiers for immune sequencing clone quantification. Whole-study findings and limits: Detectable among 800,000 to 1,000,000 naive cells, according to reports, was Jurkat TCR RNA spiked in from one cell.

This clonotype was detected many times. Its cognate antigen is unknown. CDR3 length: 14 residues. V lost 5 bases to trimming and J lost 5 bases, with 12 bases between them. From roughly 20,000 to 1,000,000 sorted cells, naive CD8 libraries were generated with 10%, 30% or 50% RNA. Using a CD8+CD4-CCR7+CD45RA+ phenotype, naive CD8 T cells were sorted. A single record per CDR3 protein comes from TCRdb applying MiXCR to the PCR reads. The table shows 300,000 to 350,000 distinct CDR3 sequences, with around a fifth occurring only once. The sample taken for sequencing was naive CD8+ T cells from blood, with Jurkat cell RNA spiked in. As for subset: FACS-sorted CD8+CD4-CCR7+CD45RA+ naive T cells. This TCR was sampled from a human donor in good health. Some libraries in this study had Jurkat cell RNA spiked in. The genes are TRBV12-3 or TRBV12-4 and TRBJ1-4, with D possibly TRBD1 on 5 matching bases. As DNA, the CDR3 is TGTGCCAGCAGTCCGGGACTGCCAAATGAAAAACTGTTTTTT. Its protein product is CASSPGLPNEKLFF.